What follows is one TCR beta chain and its context. Its target is not known. This sample is part of a study of T cell responses to AZD1222 COVID-19 vaccine. Assay used: immunoSEQ multiplex PCR; TCRdb lists only in-frame clones, some missing. The top ten hold about 21% of the sample, which has approximately 88,000 clones, roughly 80% seen once. Study-wide findings and caveats: Across spike, vaccine-associated CD4 TCRs were found, dominant at 160-218 and 743-854. Females made up more of the donors, who were largely white British, and clonal diversity may have come out too low. Repertoires were sampled only after the peak T cell response.

Germline-derived CDR1 and CDR2 are GTSNPN and SVGIG (reference sequence). V was shortened by 3 bases and J by 0 bases, with 12 bases between the two germline ends. The CDR3 length is 14 residues. The chain recombines TRBV30 with TRBJ2-7; perhaps TRBD2 as D (7 bases). This sequence was found in an adult in good health. The sample consisted of peripheral blood, taken on day 0 of AZD1222 vaccination. CDR3: CAWRRGDTSYEQYF. The CDR3 DNA sequence: TGTGCCTGGAGACGGGGGGACACCTCCTACGAGCAGTACTTC.